This entry is about one T cell receptor (beta chain). Its antigen is still unknown. The sample is drawn from a study of long-term antiretroviral therapy in people with HIV. Study outcomes and limitations: Post-ART, diversity grew, though it stayed under transplant donor control levels. Records did not include ART adherence, viral resistance or therapy changes.

Trimming took off 1 base at V and 4 bases at J, with 11 bases between the two ends. CDR1 SGHDT and CDR2 YYEEEE come from the germline V gene. The CDR3 loop spans 14 amino acids. Survey-level immunoSEQ v3.0 assays were run. Some clones are missing from TCRdb's copy, which holds only in-frame ones; the method was immunoSEQ multiplex PCR. There are more than 15,000 clones in the sample; 75% occur only once, and around 13% lies in the top ten. Every donor contributed at least one pre-ART and at least two post-ART PBMC samples. Specimens held about 0.95-10 million cryopreserved PBMC prior to DNA extraction.

This material consisted of unsorted PBMCs, taken 1.5 years before starting antiretroviral therapy. V is TRBV5-6 and J is TRBJ1-2; no firm D call. The TCR comes from a woman between 50 and 59 years old with HIV. The CDR3 nucleotides are TGTGCCAGCAGCTTGCGTTCCAGGAGCTATGGCTACACCTTC. Its protein product is CASSLRSRSYGYTF.